This T cell receptor beta chain originates from a study of shared clonotypes between healthy human individuals. The sample holds one count of this clone. The germline V and J ends were trimmed by 2 bases and 8 bases, with 12 bases remaining between them. There are 13 residues in the CDR3. From germline, CDR1 is MDHEN and CDR2 SYDVKM. Clones were read by immunoSEQ multiplex PCR, and TCRdb kept only the in-frame ones, dropping some. The sample carries some 1.4 million clones, 96% recorded once. Input material: naive CD4+ T cells sorted from blood. The sample's subset: CD45RA+ positively selected. The sequence was obtained from a man aged 25-40 years in good health. The V call is TRBV28, the J call TRBJ1-2; tentatively, D is TRBD1 (6 bases). For the CDR3, the DNA is TGTGCCAGCAGTTTACTGGGGGCCGTGGGCTACACCTTC. It encodes CASSLLGAVGYTF.